Below, one TCR beta chain is given with its context. Source study methods: Reference gene primer amplification in the assay estimated nucleated cell counts. Assay used: immunoSEQ multiplex PCR; TCRdb lists only in-frame clones, some missing. V and J calls and clone size are given by that table; D and trimming were obtained from the DNA. The table includes roughly 150,000 clones, 70% to 85% detected once. The data are from a study of blood T cell repertoires in COVID-19. Study context: PBMCs, B-cell-depleted T cells, or T cells provided the cDNA or gDNA that made up the material.

Unmatched junction bases numbered 8, after V lost 5 bases and J lost 4 bases. CDR3 length equals 15 residues. Germline V gene data show CDR1 as MDHEN and CDR2 as SYDVKM. Participants in the exposed group had met a COVID-19 case in the 2 weeks before joining the study. This TCR derives from a woman aged 18-29 years who had been exposed to COVID-19. Sequencing used PBMCs or T cells enriched from blood (not recorded which). The rearrangement links TRBV28 to TRBJ1-5; TRBD1 aligns across 7 bases. The CDR3 nucleotides read TGTGCCAGCAGTCCAAAGGGGGCGCGGAATCAGCCCCAGCATTTT. Translation gives CASSPKGARNQPQHF.